The present entry profiles one T cell receptor beta chain with its context. Looked up from germline, CDR1 is MNHEY and CDR2 is SMNVEV (reference sequence). There are 17 residues in the CDR3. J lost 7 bases, V lost 8 bases, and 16 bases had no gene match. The source of the sample is a study of blood T cell repertoires in COVID-19. Using immunoSEQ multiplex PCR, the repertoire was profiled, and TCRdb retains in-frame clones only, with some absent. Here the sample spans around 230,000 clones, 82% being singletons. V gene TRBV27 combines with J gene TRBJ2-3; TRBD2 matches at 12 bases. Sequenced material: peripheral blood. This clonotype was sampled from a woman aged 55-70 years with active or convalescent COVID-19. DNA of the CDR3: TGTGCCAGCCGATATCGGTCCACTAGCGGGGGGCGGTATACGCAGTATTTT. Protein: CASRYRSTSGGRYTQYF.